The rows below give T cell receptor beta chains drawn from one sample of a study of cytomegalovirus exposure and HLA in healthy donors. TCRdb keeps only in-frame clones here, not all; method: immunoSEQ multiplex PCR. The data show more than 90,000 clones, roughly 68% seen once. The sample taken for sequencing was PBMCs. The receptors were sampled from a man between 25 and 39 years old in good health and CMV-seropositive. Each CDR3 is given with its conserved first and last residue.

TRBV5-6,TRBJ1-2,CASSLQGGYTF
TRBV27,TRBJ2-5,CASGLAGGETQYF
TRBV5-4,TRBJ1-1,CASSLPGQGENTEAFF
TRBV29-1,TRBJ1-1,CSVEGRTEVEAFF
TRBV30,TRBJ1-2,CARKGDSYGYTF
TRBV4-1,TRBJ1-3,CASSQGQGTGNTIYF
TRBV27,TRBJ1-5,CASSLSGGTGLPQHF
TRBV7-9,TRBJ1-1,CASSLARSNTEAFF
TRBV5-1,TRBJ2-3,CASGLAGGRTDTQYF
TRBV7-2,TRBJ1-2,CASSPRGGDGYTF
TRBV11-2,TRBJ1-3,CASSPGAWGQSGNTIYF
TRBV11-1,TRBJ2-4,CASSLMAGVQGKNIQYF
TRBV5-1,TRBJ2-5,CASSPHGWASGGKAQYF
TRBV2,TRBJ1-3,CASSTRSGQAKYGNTIYF
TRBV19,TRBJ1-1,CASSIIRDRPNTEAFF
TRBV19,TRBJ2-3,CASSIGGSTDTQYF
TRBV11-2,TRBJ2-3,CASSLGSQSTDTQYF
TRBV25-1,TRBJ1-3,CASSERSGERTGNTIYF
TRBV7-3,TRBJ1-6,CASSLSIGQGQSPLHF
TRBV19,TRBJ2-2,CASSKEGASTGELFF
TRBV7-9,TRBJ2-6,CASSLGSSGANVLTF
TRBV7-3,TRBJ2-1,CASIPWGGFYNEQFF
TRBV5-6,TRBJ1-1,CASSTGAEAFF
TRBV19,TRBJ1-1,CASSMGQGVTEAFF
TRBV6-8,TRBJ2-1,CASRPSPSVPGDEQFF
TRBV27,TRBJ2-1,CASSLSRGWGNEQFF
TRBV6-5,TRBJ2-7,CASSLDRGNEQYF
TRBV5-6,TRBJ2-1,CASSLGGETGNEQFF
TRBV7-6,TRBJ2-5,CASRGSSGLPYQETQYF
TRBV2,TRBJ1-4,CASRRSTDRGREKLFF
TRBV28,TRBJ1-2,CASSLFPSGQPGYAF
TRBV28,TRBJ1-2,CASSPTGRLGYTF
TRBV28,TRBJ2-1,CASSPRGTAYYNEQFF
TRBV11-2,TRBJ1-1,CASRRPGQGSTEAFF
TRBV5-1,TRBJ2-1,CASSFLAGSYNEQFF
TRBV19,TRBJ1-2,CATTPGLMAYGYTF
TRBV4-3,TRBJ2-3,CASSQVTPEGRDTQYF
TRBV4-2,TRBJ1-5,CASSRSVQGARNNQPQHF
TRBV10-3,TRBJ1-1,CAISENGNTEAFF
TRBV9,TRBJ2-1,CASSHMGHFF
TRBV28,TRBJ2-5,CASSTPLDSAKETQYF
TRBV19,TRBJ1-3,CASSILKGAGNTIYF
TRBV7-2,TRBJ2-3,CASSLDPERMSTDTQYF
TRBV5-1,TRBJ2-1,CASSLGQGAYNEQFF
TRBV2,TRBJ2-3,CASRIAGGTWTQYF
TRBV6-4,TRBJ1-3,CASSDSPGSGTENTIYF
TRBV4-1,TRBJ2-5,CASSQAGGPGETQYF
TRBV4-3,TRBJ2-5,CASSQGTVQETQYF
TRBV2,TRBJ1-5,CASSPDRQAQPQHF
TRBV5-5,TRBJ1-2,CASSFGQGLHYGYTF
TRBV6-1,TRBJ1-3,CASSATGENTIYF
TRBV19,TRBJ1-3,CASSILTGTGDLFSGNTIYF
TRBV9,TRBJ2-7,CASSEGAPSSYEQYF
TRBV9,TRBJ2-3,CASSVTSQSTDTQYF
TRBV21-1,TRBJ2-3,CASSKVTSGTSTDTQYF